This T cell receptor (beta chain) stems from a study of T cell changes during pregnancy in multiple sclerosis. The table came from immunoSEQ multiplex PCR; TCRdb's copy has only in-frame clones and leaves some out. The sample carries more than 30,000 clones, around nine tenths recorded once. With 3 bases clipped from V and 2 bases from J, the junction kept 3 bases outside the gene matches. Germline V CDR1 and CDR2: SGHNT, YYREEE (reference sequence). The CDR3 consists of 15 residues. The source was CD4+ T cells from peripheral blood mononuclear cells, collected in the third trimester of pregnancy. The TCR comes from a female donor in good health, enrolled as a control in a pregnancy study. The V and J genes are TRBV5-4 and TRBJ1-2; 11 bases map to TRBD1. The CDR3 region is CASSSWTGGNYGYTF. CDR3 bases: TGTGCCAGCAGCTCATGGACAGGGGGCAACTATGGCTACACCTTC.